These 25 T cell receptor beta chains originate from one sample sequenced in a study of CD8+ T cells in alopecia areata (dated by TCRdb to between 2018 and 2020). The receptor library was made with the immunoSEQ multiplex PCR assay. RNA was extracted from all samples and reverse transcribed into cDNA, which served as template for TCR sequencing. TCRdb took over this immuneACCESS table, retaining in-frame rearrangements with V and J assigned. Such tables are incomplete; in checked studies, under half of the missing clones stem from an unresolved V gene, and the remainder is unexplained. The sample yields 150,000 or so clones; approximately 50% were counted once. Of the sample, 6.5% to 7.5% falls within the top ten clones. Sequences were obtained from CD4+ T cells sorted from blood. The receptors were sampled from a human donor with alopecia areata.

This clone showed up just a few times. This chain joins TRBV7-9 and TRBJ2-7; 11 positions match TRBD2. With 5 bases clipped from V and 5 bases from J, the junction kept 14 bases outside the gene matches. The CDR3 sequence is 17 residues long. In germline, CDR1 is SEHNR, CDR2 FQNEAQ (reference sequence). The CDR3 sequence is CASSGRTSGRTPNEQYF. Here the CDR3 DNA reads TGTGCCAGCAGCGGTAGGACTAGCGGGCGGACTCCTAACGAGCAGTACTTC. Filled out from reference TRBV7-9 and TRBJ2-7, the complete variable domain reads DTGVSQNPRHKITKRGQNVTFRCDPISEHNRLYWYRQTLGQGPEFLTYFQNEAQLEKSRLLSDRFSAERPKGSFSTLEIQRTEQGDSAMYLCASSGRTSGRTPNEQYFGPGTRLTVT.

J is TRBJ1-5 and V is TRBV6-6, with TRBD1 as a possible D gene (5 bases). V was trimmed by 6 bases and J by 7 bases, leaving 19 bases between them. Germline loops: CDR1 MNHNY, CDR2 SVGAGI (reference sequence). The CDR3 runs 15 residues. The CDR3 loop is CASSQQLDRTQPQHF. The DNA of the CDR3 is TGTGCCAGCAGCCAGCAACTTGACAGAACACAGCCCCAGCATTTT.

As DNA, the CDR3 is TGCAGCGTTCCTTCATCGGACAGGCCAACAGATACGCAGTATTTT. Translating gives CSVPSSDRPTDTQYF. The chain joins TRBV29-1 to TRBJ2-3; the match to TRBD1 covers 7 bases. Germline V gives CDR1 SQVTM, CDR2 ANQGSEA. The CDR3 contains 15 residues. V lost 5 bases, J lost 3 bases, and 11 bases stayed unmatched.

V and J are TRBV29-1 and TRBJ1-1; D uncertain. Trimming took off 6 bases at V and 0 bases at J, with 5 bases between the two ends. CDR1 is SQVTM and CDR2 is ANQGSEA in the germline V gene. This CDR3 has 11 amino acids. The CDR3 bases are TGCAGCGTAAGGTTGAACACTGAAGCTTTCTTT. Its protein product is CSVRLNTEAFF.

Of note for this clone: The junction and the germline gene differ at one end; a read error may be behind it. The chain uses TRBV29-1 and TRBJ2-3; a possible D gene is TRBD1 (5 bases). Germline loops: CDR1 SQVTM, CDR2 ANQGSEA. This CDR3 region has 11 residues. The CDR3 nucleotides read TGCAGCGTTTCGACGACAGATACACAGTATTTT. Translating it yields CSVSTTDTQYF.

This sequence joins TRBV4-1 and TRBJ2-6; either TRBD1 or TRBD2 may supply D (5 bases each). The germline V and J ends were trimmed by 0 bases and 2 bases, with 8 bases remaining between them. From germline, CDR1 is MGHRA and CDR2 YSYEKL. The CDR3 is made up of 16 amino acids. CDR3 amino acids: CASSQDQGPGANVLTF. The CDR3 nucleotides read TGCGCCAGCAGCCAAGACCAGGGACCTGGGGCCAACGTCCTGACTTTC.

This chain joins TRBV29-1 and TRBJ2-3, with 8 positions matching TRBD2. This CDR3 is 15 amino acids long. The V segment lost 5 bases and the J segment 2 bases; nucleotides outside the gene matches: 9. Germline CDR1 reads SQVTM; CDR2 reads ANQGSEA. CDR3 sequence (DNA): TGCAGCGTTCCTCGGGGGGGACCCATCACAGATACGCAGTATTTT. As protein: CSVPRGGPITDTQYF.

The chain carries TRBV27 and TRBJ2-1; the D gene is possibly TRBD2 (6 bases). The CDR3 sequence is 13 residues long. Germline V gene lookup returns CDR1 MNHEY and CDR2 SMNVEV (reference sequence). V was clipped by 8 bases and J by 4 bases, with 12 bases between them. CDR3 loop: CASLGGPYNEQFF. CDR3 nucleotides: TGTGCCAGCCTCGGAGGGCCATACAATGAGCAGTTCTTC.

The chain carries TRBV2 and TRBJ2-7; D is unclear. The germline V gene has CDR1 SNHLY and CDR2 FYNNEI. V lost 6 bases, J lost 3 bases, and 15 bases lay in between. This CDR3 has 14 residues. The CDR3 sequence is CASRPSLVSYEQYF. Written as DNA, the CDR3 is TGTGCCAGCAGGCCCAGCCTCGTTAGCTACGAGCAGTACTTC.

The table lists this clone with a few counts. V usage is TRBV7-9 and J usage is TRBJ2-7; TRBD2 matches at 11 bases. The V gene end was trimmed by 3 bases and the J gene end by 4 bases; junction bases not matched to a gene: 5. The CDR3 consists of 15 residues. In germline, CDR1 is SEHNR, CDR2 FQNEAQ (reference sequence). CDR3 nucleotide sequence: TGTGCCAGCAGCTTTCAAACTAGCGGGAGTTACGAGCAGTACTTC. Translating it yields CASSFQTSGSYEQYF. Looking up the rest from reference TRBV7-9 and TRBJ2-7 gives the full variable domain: DTGVSQNPRHKITKRGQNVTFRCDPISEHNRLYWYRQTLGQGPEFLTYFQNEAQLEKSRLLSDRFSAERPKGSFSTLEIQRTEQGDSAMYLCASSFQTSGSYEQYFGPGTRLTVT.

The CDR3 coding sequence is TGTGCCAGCAGCGCATACCTGAACAGGGGGCCCAGCACAGATACGCAGTATTTT. Protein product: CASSAYLNRGPSTDTQYF. V is TRBV9 and J is TRBJ2-3; TRBD1 agrees at 9 bases. CDR3 length: 18 amino acids. Trimming at V came to 3 bases and at J to 0 bases, leaving 11 bases not matched to a gene. Per the germline V gene, CDR1 is SGDLS and CDR2 is YYNGEE.

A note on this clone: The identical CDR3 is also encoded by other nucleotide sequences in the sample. The CDR3 DNA reads TGCGCCAGCAGCCCGGGACTAGCGGGCACCTACGAGCAGTACTTC. Amino acid sequence: CASSPGLAGTYEQYF. The V and J genes are TRBV5-1 and TRBJ2-7; 12 bases agree with TRBD2. Trimming removed 4 bases from V and 2 bases from J; junction bases left unmatched: 4. This CDR3 is 15 amino acids long. Germline V gives CDR1 SGHRS, CDR2 YFSETQ.

The CDR3 nucleotides are TGCGCCAGCAGCCAAGTGCTAGCTACCTCTTCCTACAATGAGCAGTTCTTC. Its protein product is CASSQVLATSSYNEQFF. V is TRBV4-1 and J is TRBJ2-1, with a weak D call TRBD2 (5 bases). V lost 1 base to trimming and J lost 1 base, with 14 bases between them. Germline CDR1 MGHRA, CDR2 YSYEKL. The CDR3 totals 17 residues.

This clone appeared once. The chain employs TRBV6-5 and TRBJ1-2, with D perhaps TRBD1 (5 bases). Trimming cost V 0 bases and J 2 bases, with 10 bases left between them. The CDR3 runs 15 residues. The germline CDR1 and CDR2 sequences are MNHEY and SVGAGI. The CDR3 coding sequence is TGTGCCAGCAGTTACTCGGCAGGGCCAAACTATGGCTACACCTTC. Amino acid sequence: CASSYSAGPNYGYTF.

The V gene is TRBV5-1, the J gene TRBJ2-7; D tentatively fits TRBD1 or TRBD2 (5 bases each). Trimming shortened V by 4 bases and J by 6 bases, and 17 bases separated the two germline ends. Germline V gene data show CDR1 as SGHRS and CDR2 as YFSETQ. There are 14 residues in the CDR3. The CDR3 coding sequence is TGCGCCAGCAGCACCGGGACGGGTAGGGTCGAGCAGTACTTC. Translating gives CASSTGTGRVEQYF.

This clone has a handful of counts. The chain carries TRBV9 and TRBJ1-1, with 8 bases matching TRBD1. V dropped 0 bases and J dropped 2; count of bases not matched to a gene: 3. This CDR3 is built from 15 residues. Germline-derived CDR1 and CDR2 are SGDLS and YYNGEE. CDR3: CASSVGGTGNTEAFF. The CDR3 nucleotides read TGTGCCAGCAGCGTAGGCGGGACAGGAAACACTGAAGCTTTCTTT.

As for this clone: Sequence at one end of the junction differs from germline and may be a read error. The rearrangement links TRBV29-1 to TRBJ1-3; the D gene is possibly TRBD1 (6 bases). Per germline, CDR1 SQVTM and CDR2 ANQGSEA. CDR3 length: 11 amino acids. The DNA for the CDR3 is TGCAGCGTCGGACAGTTTGGGGAACTCGATTTT. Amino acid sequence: CSVGQFGELDF. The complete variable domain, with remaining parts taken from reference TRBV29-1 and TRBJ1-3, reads SAVISQKPSRDICQRGTSLTIQCQVDSQVTMMFWYRQQPGQSLTLIATANQGSEATYESGFVIDKFPISRPNLTFSTLTVSNMSPEDSSIYLCSVGQFGELDFGEGSWLTVV.

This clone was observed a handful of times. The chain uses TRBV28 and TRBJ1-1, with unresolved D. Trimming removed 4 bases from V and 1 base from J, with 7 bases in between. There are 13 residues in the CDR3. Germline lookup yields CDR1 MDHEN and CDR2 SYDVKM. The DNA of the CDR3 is TGTGCCAGCAGTTCCCAAGGGAACACTGAAGCTTTCTTT. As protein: CASSSQGNTEAFF. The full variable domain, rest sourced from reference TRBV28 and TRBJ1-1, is DVKVTQSSRYLVKRTGEKVFLECVQDMDHENMFWYRQDPGLGLRLIYFSYDVKMKEKGDIPEGYSVSREKKERFSLILESASTNQTSMYLCASSSQGNTEAFFGQGTRLTVV.

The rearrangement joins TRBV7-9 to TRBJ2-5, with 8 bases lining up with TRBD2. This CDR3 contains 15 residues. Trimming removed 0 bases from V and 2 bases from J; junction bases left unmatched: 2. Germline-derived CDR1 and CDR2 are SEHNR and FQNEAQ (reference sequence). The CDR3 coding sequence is TGTGCCAGCAGCTTAGCCGGGACTAGACAAGAGACCCAGTACTTC. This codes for CASSLAGTRQETQYF.

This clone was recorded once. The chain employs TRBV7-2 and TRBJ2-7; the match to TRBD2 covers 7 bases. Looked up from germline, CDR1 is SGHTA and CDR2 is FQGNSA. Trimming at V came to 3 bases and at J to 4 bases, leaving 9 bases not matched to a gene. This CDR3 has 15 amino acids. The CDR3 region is CASSFEAGERYEQYF. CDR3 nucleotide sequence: TGTGCCAGCAGCTTCGAGGCGGGAGAGAGATACGAGCAGTACTTC.

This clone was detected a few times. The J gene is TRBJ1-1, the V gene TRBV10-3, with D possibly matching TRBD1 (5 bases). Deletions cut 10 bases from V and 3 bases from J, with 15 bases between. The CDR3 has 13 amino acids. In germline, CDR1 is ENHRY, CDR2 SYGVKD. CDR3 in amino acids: CATRLGGDTEAFF. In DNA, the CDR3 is TGTGCCACCAGGCTGGGGGGGGACACTGAAGCTTTCTTT.

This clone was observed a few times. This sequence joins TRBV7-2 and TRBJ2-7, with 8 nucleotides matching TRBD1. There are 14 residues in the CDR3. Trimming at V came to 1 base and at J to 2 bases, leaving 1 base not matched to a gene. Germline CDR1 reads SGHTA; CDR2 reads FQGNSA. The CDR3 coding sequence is TGTGCCAGCAGCTTAGGGGACAGGACCTACGAGCAGTACTTC. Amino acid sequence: CASSLGDRTYEQYF.

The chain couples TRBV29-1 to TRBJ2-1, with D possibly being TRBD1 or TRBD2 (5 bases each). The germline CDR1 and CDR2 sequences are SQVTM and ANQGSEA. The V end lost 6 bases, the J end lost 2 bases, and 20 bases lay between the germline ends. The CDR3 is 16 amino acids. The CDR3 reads CSVTPALGDAYNEQFF. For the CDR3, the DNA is TGCAGCGTGACCCCAGCACTGGGGGACGCCTACAATGAGCAGTTCTTC.

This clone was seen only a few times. CDR3 region: CSVSRQGGNNYGYTF. In DNA form, the CDR3 reads TGCAGCGTTTCCCGGCAGGGAGGAAACAACTATGGCTACACCTTC. The chain has TRBV29-1 and TRBJ1-2, with a possible D match to TRBD1 (5 bases). V lost 5 bases to trimming and J lost 2 bases, with 18 bases between them. The germline CDR1 and CDR2 sequences are SQVTM and ANQGSEA. This CDR3 region has 15 residues. The full variable domain, with the rest looked up from reference TRBV29-1 and TRBJ1-2, is SAVISQKPSRDICQRGTSLTIQCQVDSQVTMMFWYRQQPGQSLTLIATANQGSEATYESGFVIDKFPISRPNLTFSTLTVSNMSPEDSSIYLCSVSRQGGNNYGYTFGSGTRLTVV.

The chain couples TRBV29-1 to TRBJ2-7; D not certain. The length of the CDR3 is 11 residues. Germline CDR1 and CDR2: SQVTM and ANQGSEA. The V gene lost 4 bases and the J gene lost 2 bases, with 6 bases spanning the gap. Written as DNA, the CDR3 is TGCAGCGTTGCTATCACCTACGAGCAGTACTTC. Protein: CSVAITYEQYF.